Each of the 24 T cell receptor beta chains below was sequenced from the same sample in a study of shared clonotypes between healthy human individuals. The data were produced by immunoSEQ multiplex PCR, yet TCRdb's version contains in-frame clones alone and is incomplete. The table records about 750,000 clones, 80% to 95% of them present only once. Terminally differentiated effector memory CD45RA+ cells were excluded from the naive CD8 cells, which were CD45RO-negative and positively selected for CCR7. The material sequenced was naive CD8+ T cells sorted from blood. These receptors came from a man aged 25-45 years in good health.

The chain is built from TRBV7-8 and TRBJ2-6; TRBD1 or TRBD2 may be the D gene (5 bases each). CDR1 and CDR2 (germline): SGHVS, FQNEAQ. V lost 7 bases to trimming and J lost 0 bases, with 13 bases between them. The CDR3 is 16 amino acids. The CDR3 is CASTLGVTSGANVLTF. The CDR3 coding sequence is TGTGCCAGCACTCTGGGGGTTACCTCTGGGGCCAACGTCCTGACTTTC.

The chain recombines TRBV4-3 with TRBJ1-2; no definite D call. The V end was cut by 2 bases, the J end by 2 bases, with 6 bases between. Germline V gene lookup returns CDR1 LGHNA and CDR2 YSLEER. There are 13 residues in the CDR3. CDR3 amino acids: CASSQWANYGYTF. The CDR3 nucleotides read TGCGCCAGCAGCCAATGGGCCAACTATGGCTACACCTTC.

This clone was detected once. The CDR3 protein is CASRNTGRVNGYTF. CDR3 nucleotide sequence: TGTGCCAGCAGGAATACAGGGCGTGTCAATGGCTACACCTTC. The chain employs TRBV7-9 and TRBJ1-2; D is perhaps TRBD1 (6 bases). The V gene lost 6 bases and the J gene lost 6 bases, with 17 bases spanning the gap. The germline V gene has CDR1 SEHNR and CDR2 FQNEAQ (reference sequence). The CDR3 loop spans 14 amino acids.

V gene TRBV27 combines with J gene TRBJ2-3; 8 bases line up with TRBD2. In germline, CDR1 is MNHEY, CDR2 SMNVEV (reference sequence). The ends lost 1 base at V and 2 bases at J; junction bases unmatched: 5. This CDR3 comprises 16 residues. CDR3 loop: CASSLLTGGPTDTQYF. The CDR3 nucleotides are TGTGCCAGCAGTTTATTAACGGGAGGGCCCACAGATACGCAGTATTTT.

The chain links TRBV7-9 to TRBJ2-7; perhaps TRBD1 as D (6 bases). The germline V and J ends were trimmed by 3 bases and 4 bases, with 13 bases remaining between them. This CDR3 has 14 amino acids. Germline lookup yields CDR1 SEHNR and CDR2 FQNEAQ (reference sequence). DNA of the CDR3: TGTGCCAGCAGCTTGGGCCAGGGGCATTACGAGCAGTACTTC. This gives the protein CASSLGQGHYEQYF.

This chain links TRBV15 with TRBJ2-4, with TRBD1 matching over 10 bases. V was clipped by 8 bases and J by 7 bases; unmatched bases: 2. The CDR3 runs 12 residues. CDR1 is LNHNV, CDR2 YYDKDF, per germline (reference sequence). The CDR3 spells CATGGQGNIQYF. The CDR3 nucleotides read TGTGCCACCGGGGGACAGGGGAACATTCAGTACTTC.

Remarks on this clone: Distinct nucleotide sequences in the sample also encode this CDR3. The J gene is TRBJ2-7, the V gene TRBV28; no definite D call. Germline CDR1 reads MDHEN; CDR2 reads SYDVKM. Trimming left V 2 bases short and J 0 bases short, with 5 bases between. The CDR3 has 13 amino acids. Here the CDR3 DNA reads TGTGCCAGCAGTTTAGCGGACTCCTACGAGCAGTACTTC. It specifies CASSLADSYEQYF.

The rearrangement uses TRBV7-8 and TRBJ2-7; TRBD2 might be the D (5 bases). The V end was cut by 1 base, the J end by 3 bases, with 13 bases between. Looked up from germline, CDR1 is SGHVS and CDR2 is FQNEAQ. The CDR3 spans 15 residues. CDR3 loop: CASSLVRDFGYEQYF. The CDR3 nucleotides are TGTGCCAGCAGCTTAGTGAGGGATTTCGGCTACGAGCAGTACTTC.

The chain employs TRBV30 and TRBJ1-1; 8 positions match TRBD1. Trimming removed 8 bases from V and 0 bases from J; junction bases left unmatched: 8. CDR3 length equals 14 residues. Germline V gene data show CDR1 as GTSNPN and CDR2 as SVGIG (reference sequence). The CDR3 reads CATTGTGMNTEAFF. CDR3 nucleotide sequence: TGTGCCACAACCGGGACAGGCATGAACACTGAAGCTTTCTTT. Supplemented by reference TRBV30 and TRBJ1-1, the full variable domain reads SQTIHQWPATLVQPVGSPLSLECTVEGTSNPNLYWYRQAAGRGLQLLFYSVGIGQISSEVPQNLSASRPQDRQFILSSKKLLLSDSGFYLCATTGTGMNTEAFFGQGTRLTVV.

As regards this clone: One end of the junction varies from germline; a read error may be responsible. This chain links TRBV7-7 with TRBJ2-7, with 7 bases that match TRBD1. The CDR3 extends over 14 amino acids. The germline gives CDR1 SSHAT, CDR2 FNYEAQ (reference sequence). CDR3 sequence: CASSLRDSSYEQYF. The CDR3 DNA is TGTGCTAGCAGCTTACGGGACAGTTCCTACGAGCAGTACTTC.

V and J are TRBV19 and TRBJ1-1, with a tentative D call TRBD1 (6 bases). The CDR3 has 14 amino acids. The V and J ends lost 5 bases and 4 bases respectively, with 14 bases between them. CDR1 is LNHDA, CDR2 SQIVND, per germline (reference sequence). The CDR3 region has the DNA TGTGCCAGTAGTCCAACAGGGACTGGCACTGAAGCTTTCTTT. It is translated as CASSPTGTGTEAFF.

This rearrangement joins TRBV6-6 to TRBJ2-5; 7 bases align to TRBD2. V shed 7 bases, J shed 1 base, and the junction held 9 bases outside the gene matches. This CDR3 spans 15 amino acids. The germline V gene has CDR1 MNHNY and CDR2 SVGAGI (reference sequence). The CDR3 spells CASNNPPGGQETQYF. DNA of the CDR3: TGTGCCAGCAATAACCCCCCGGGGGGCCAAGAGACCCAGTACTTC.

V gene TRBV14 combines with J gene TRBJ2-1, with unresolved D. This CDR3 contains 18 residues. V lost 1 base, J lost 5 bases, and 21 bases lay in between. Germline V gene data show CDR1 as SGHDN and CDR2 as FVKESK. CDR3 DNA sequence: TGTGCCAGCAGCCAAGGGTACGGTTACGGACCAGGCCACAATGAGCAGTTCTTC. It translates to CASSQGYGYGPGHNEQFF.

This chain links TRBV11-2 with TRBJ2-3; D is perhaps TRBD2 (6 bases). This CDR3 spans 16 amino acids. Trimming took off 5 bases at V and 7 bases at J, with 22 bases between the two ends. Per germline, CDR1 SGHAT and CDR2 FQNNGV. CDR3 sequence reads: CASSHPLRDSQNTQYF. The CDR3 DNA sequence: TGTGCCAGCAGCCATCCGCTCCGGGACTCACAGAATACGCAGTATTTT.

This chain connects TRBV9 to TRBJ2-2; 7 bases agree with TRBD1. Germline CDR1 SGDLS, CDR2 YYNGEE. Trimming took 3 bases from V and 6 from J; bases not matched to a gene: 11. The CDR3 is 16 amino acids. The CDR3 spells CASSARQGSFSGELFF. For the CDR3, the DNA is TGTGCCAGCAGCGCTCGACAGGGTAGTTTTTCCGGGGAGCTGTTTTTT.

The rearrangement links TRBV21-1 to TRBJ2-3; whether TRBD2, the table's D call, matches the DNA was not checked. TRBV21-1 is noted as a pseudogene. The CDR3 runs to 18 residues. The chain's CDR3 is CASSKGGEGNPGTDTQYF. The CDR3 nucleotides are TGTGCCAGCAGCAAAGGAGGAGAGGGCAATCCAGGCACAGATACGCAGTATTTT.

V usage is TRBV7-2 and J usage is TRBJ2-2; D is unclear. CDR1 and CDR2 (germline): SGHTA, FQGNSA. Deletions cut 2 bases from V and 5 bases from J, with 12 bases between. The CDR3 spans 15 residues. This chain's CDR3 is CASSLSDPRTGELFF. DNA of the CDR3: TGTGCCAGCAGCTTAAGCGACCCGCGGACCGGGGAGCTGTTTTTT. Drawing the rest from reference TRBV7-2 and TRBJ2-2, the complete variable domain is GAGVSQSPSNKVTEKGKDVELRCDPISGHTALYWYRQSLGQGLEFLIYFQGNSAPDKSGLPSDRFSAERTGGSVSTLTIQRTQQEDSAVYLCASSLSDPRTGELFFGEGSRLTVL.

This chain links TRBV21-1 with TRBJ2-2; the table calls TRBD2, which could not be checked here. TRBV21-1 has pseudogene status. This CDR3 is built from 16 residues. The DNA for the CDR3 is TGTGCCAGCAGCATGTGTCTAGCGGGGAACACCGGGGAGCTGTTTTTT. As protein: CASSMCLAGNTGELFF.

The chain couples TRBV27 to TRBJ2-7; D might be TRBD1 (7 bases). V lost 5 bases and J lost 7, with 21 bases in between. This CDR3 contains 15 residues. Germline assignment: CDR1 MNHEY and CDR2 SMNVEV (reference sequence). The CDR3 spells CASSPDIETGREQYF. Here the CDR3 DNA reads TGTGCCAGCAGTCCCGATATAGAGACAGGGAGGGAGCAGTACTTC.

To note about this clone: This CDR3 is also generated by other DNA sequences in the sample. The chain has TRBV29-1 and TRBJ2-2, with D possibly being TRBD2 (6 bases). Trimming stripped 4 bases from V and 8 bases from J, with 11 bases between. Germline assignment: CDR1 SQVTM and CDR2 ANQGSEA. The CDR3 extends over 12 amino acids. CDR3 region: CSVGGGPGELFF. CDR3 DNA sequence: TGCAGCGTTGGGGGAGGTCCTGGGGAGCTGTTTTTT.

This chain connects TRBV6-1 to TRBJ2-7; D might be TRBD2 (6 bases). Germline V gene lookup returns CDR1 MNHNS and CDR2 SASEGT. The V and J ends lost 7 bases and 5 bases respectively, with 15 bases between them. This CDR3 is built from 13 residues. The CDR3 DNA sequence: TGTGCCAGCACGTGGCGGGGTTTGGACGAGCAGTACTTC. It is translated as CASTWRGLDEQYF.

V usage is TRBV29-1 and J usage is TRBJ2-1, with 9 nucleotides matching TRBD2. In germline, CDR1 is SQVTM, CDR2 ANQGSEA. V gave up 1 base and J gave up 5 bases; unmatched junction bases: 15. CDR3 length: 18 residues. The CDR3 sequence: CSVEGAWASGMADNEQFF. The DNA of the CDR3 is TGCAGCGTTGAAGGGGCTTGGGCTAGCGGGATGGCGGACAATGAGCAGTTCTTC.

A note on this clone: The junction and the germline gene differ at one end; a read error may be behind it. The genes are TRBV30 and TRBJ2-7; D gene unclear. This CDR3 spans 14 amino acids. Germline-derived CDR1 and CDR2 are GTSNPN and SVGIG (reference sequence). The CDR3 DNA follows: TGTGCTTGGAGCGCGCAGGCTTCTCGATACGAGCAGTACTTC. Encoded protein: CAWSAQASRYEQYF.

CDR3 residues: CASSSEILGLNSYRGDEKLFF. DNA for the CDR3: TGTGCCAGCAGTTCCGAGATCTTAGGCCTTAATAGTTACAGGGGGGATGAAAAACTGTTTTTT. The chain employs TRBV28 and TRBJ1-4; 8 bases match TRBD1. The CDR3 is 21 residues long. CDR1 MDHEN and CDR2 SYDVKM come from the germline V gene. V lost 4 bases and J lost 6; bases outside the gene matches: 25.